Listed below are T cell receptor beta chains from one sample, sequenced in a study of regulatory T cells in long-lasting Graves disease. One entry per CDR3 protein results from TCRdb running MiXCR on the multiplex PCR reads. The table includes hundreds of thousands of distinct CDR3 sequences, 16% detected once. These data are also associated with another study on T cells in Graves' hyperthyroidism and ophthalmopathy.

Sequencing was performed on peripheral blood mononuclear cells (PBMCs), taken at new diagnosis, from a patient treated with antithyroid drugs. Receptors originate from a man in his forties with Graves disease. The CDR3 runs from the conserved cysteine through the conserved F or W. The D gene is left open where the match is weak. Not every row has a clone size; where given, it reads once, few, many or a size class.

d_call,v_call,j_call,clone_size,cdr3_nt,cdr3_aa
TRBD1,TRBV5-1,TRBJ1-3,-,TGCGCCAGCAGCTGGAGGACAGGGAACTCTGGAAACACCATATATTTT,CASSWRTGNSGNTIYF
-,TRBV9,TRBJ1-1,many,TGTGCCAGCAGCGCCAGGGACACTCTGAACACTGAAGCTTTCTTT,CASSARDTLNTEAFF
-,TRBV6-1,TRBJ2-3,many,TGTGCCAGCAGTCGGGGAGGAGTCGATACGCAGTATTTT,CASSRGGVDTQYF
-,TRBV7-9,TRBJ2-7,many,TGTGCCAGCAGCTTAGGGCGTACTGCCTACGAGCAGTACTTC,CASSLGRTAYEQYF
-,TRBV27,TRBJ2-6,few,TGTGCCAGGCCAGGGGGGGGGCTAAGCTCTGGGGCCAACGTCCTGACTTTC,CARPGGGLSSGANVLTF
TRBD2,TRBV13,TRBJ2-7,many,TGTGCCAGCAGCAGAGCGGGGAGCTCCTACGAGCAGTACTTC,CASSRAGSSYEQYF
-,TRBV28,TRBJ1-5,many,TGTGCCAGCAGAGTTAGGGGCAATCAGCCCCAGCATTTT,CASRVRGNQPQHF
-,TRBV27,TRBJ1-6,-,TGTGCCAGTCAGGGGAACTATAATTCACCCCTCCACTTT,CASQGNYNSPLHF
-,TRBV6-2/TRBV6-3,TRBJ1-1,many,TGTGCCACCCATCCACGACAGTTCCACACTGAAGCTTTCTTT,CATHPRQFHTEAFF
-,TRBV18,TRBJ1-1,-,TGTGCCAGCTCACCACCGACGGGAGACTTGAACACTGAAGCTTTCTTT,CASSPPTGDLNTEAFF
-,TRBV10-3,TRBJ2-7,few,TGTGCCATCAGTGAGCGGGGCCACAGTAACGAGCAGTACTTC,CAISERGHSNEQYF
-,TRBV18,TRBJ2-4,many,TGTGCCAGCTCACCACGGCCCTCCCTAGCCAAAAACATTCAGTACTTC,CASSPRPSLAKNIQYF
-,TRBV24-1,TRBJ2-7,many,TGTGCCACCAGTGATTTTATTGGAGAGCAGTACTTC,CATSDFIGEQYF
-,TRBV27,TRBJ1-2,few,TGTGCCAGCAGTCCTCGGGGGGCGCTTAACGGCTACACCTTC,CASSPRGALNGYTF
-,TRBV3-1,TRBJ2-7,many,TGTGCCAGCAGCCAACAACTCGAGAGGGGCTACGAGCAGTACTTC,CASSQQLERGYEQYF
TRBD2,TRBV7-2,TRBJ2-7,-,TGTGCCAGCAGCTCGAGACTAGCGGGAGGTTACGAGCAGTACTTC,CASSSRLAGGYEQYF
-,TRBV4-1,TRBJ2-1,-,TGCGCCAGCAGCCAAGAAGGGTCACGAAGGGGTGAGCAGTTCTTC,CASSQEGSRRGEQFF
-,TRBV2,TRBJ2-1,few,TGTGCCAGCAGGGGGGGTAGCTCCTACAATGAGCAGTTCTTC,CASRGGSSYNEQFF
-,TRBV20-1,TRBJ1-5,-,TGCAGTGCTAGCTCCGGGGGGGGTCAGCCCCAGCATTTT,CSASSGGGQPQHF
-,TRBV5-1,TRBJ2-7,few,TGCGCCAGCAGCCCGAGTAGCGCCACCTACGAGCAGTACTTC,CASSPSSATYEQYF
-,TRBV28,TRBJ2-7,many,TGTGCCAGCAGTTCTGGGGACCTCCACGAGCAGTACTTC,CASSSGDLHEQYF
-,TRBV10-3,TRBJ2-5,many,TGTGCCATCAGTGATTCCCCGACCAAGACCCAAGAGACCCAGTACTTC,CAISDSPTKTQETQYF
-,TRBV11-3,TRBJ2-7,once,TGTGCCAGCAGCTTATACTCGATCTCCTACGAGCAGTACTTC,CASSLYSISYEQYF
-,TRBV5-1,TRBJ2-7,few,TGCGCCAGCAGTCGGCGGGGTAGCTCGGACGAGCAGTACTTC,CASSRRGSSDEQYF
-,TRBV2,TRBJ2-7,many,TGTGCCAGCAGCACCCGGGACGGCTCCTACGAGCAGTACTTC,CASSTRDGSYEQYF
-,TRBV20-1,TRBJ1-2,-,TGCAGTGCTAGAGACATATACTATGGCTACACCTTC,CSARDIYYGYTF
-,TRBV12-3/TRBV12-4,TRBJ2-7,-,TGTGCCAGCAGTTTTATCGGCAGCTCCTACGAGCAGTACTTC,CASSFIGSSYEQYF
-,TRBV12-3/TRBV12-4,TRBJ2-3,many,TGTGCCAGCAAGGCTAGCACAGATACGCAGTATTTT,CASKASTDTQYF
-,TRBV5-1,TRBJ1-3,-,TGCGCCAGCAGCTACGGGGGGGGGACTGGAAACACCATATATTTT,CASSYGGGTGNTIYF
TRBD1,TRBV5-1,TRBJ1-2,-,TGCGCCAGCAGCTCCACCGGACAGGGGGGATTCTATGGCTACACCTTC,CASSSTGQGGFYGYTF
-,TRBV12-3/TRBV12-4,TRBJ1-5,many,TGTGCCAGCAGTTTTGGCCTTGAGGTCGACAGACTTCATCAGCCCCAGCATTTT,CASSFGLEVDRLHQPQHF
TRBD1,TRBV29-1,TRBJ1-1,few,TGCAGCGGCGCCAATTCCCGGGACAGGGTTATGGGTACTGAAGCTTTCTTT,CSGANSRDRVMGTEAFF
-,TRBV11-2,TRBJ2-1,few,TGTGCCAGCAGCTTAGGTTTTCTTACAGGGTATGAGCAGTTCTTC,CASSLGFLTGYEQFF
TRBD2,TRBV7-9,TRBJ2-7,many,TGTGCCAGCAGCAGGGGACTAGCCAAATACGAGCAGTACTTC,CASSRGLAKYEQYF
TRBD1,TRBV5-1,TRBJ2-3,many,TGCGCCAGCAGCAGGGACAGGGGTGATACGCAGTATTTT,CASSRDRGDTQYF
TRBD2,TRBV7-3,TRBJ2-6,-,TGTGCCAGCAGCGGGGGAGCGGGGGGTAACTCTGGGGCCAACGTCCTGACTTTC,CASSGGAGGNSGANVLTF
TRBD2,TRBV7-9,TRBJ2-7,few,TGTGCCAGCAGCAACCCCGGACTAGCGGGGGGGGGGTACTCCTACGAGCAGTACTTC,CASSNPGLAGGGYSYEQYF
-,TRBV5-1,TRBJ2-4,many,TGCGCCAGCAGCTTGGCCGGAGGCCCGAAATACAAAAACATTCAGTACTTC,CASSLAGGPKYKNIQYF